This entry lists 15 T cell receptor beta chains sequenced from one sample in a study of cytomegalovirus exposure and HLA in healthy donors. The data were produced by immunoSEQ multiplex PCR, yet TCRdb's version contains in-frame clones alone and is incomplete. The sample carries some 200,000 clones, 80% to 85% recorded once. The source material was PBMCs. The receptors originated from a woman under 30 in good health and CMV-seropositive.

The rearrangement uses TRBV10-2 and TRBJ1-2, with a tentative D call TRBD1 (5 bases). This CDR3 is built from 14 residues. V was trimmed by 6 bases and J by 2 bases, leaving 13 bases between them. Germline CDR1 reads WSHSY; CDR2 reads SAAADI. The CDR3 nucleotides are TGCGCCAGCAGCCTCAGGGAGGCGAACTATGGCTACACCTTC. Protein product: CASSLREANYGYTF.

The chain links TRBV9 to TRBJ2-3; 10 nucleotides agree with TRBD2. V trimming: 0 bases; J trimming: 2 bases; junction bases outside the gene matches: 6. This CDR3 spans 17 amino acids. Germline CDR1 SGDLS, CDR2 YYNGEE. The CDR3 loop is CASSVGGSGGNTDTQYF. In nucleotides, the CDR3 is TGTGCCAGCAGCGTAGGAGGTAGCGGGGGGAACACAGATACGCAGTATTTT.

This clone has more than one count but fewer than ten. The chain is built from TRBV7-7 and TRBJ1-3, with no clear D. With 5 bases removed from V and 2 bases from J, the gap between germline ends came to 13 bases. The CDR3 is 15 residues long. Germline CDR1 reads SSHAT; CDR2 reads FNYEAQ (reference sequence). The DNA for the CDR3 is TGTGCCAGCAGCCCATCCCCCGGGACTGGAAACACCATATATTTT. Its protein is CASSPSPGTGNTIYF.

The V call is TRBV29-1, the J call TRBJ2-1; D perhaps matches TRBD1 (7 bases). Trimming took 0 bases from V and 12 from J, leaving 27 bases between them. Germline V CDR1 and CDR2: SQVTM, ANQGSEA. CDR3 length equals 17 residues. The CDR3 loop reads CSVEERQGGKVPEWQFF. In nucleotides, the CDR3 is TGCAGCGTTGAAGAGCGGCAGGGGGGAAAGGTACCCGAATGGCAGTTCTTC.

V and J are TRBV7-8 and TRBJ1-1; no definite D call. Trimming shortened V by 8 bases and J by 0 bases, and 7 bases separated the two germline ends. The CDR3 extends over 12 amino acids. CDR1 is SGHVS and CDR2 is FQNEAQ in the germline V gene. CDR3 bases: TGTGCCAGCTGCCAGGTGAACACTGAAGCTTTCTTT. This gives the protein CASCQVNTEAFF.

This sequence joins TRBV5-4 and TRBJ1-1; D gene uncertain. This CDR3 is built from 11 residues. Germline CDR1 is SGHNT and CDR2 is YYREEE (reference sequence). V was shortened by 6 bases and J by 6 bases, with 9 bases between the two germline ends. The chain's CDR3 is CASTSGAEAFF. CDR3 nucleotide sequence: TGTGCCAGCACCAGCGGCGCTGAAGCTTTCTTT.

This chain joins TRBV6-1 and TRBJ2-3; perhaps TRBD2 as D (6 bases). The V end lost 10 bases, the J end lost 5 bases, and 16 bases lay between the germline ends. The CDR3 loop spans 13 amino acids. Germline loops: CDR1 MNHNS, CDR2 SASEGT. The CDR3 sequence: CAIRGGVGDTQYF. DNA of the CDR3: TGTGCCATACGGGGCGGGGTAGGAGATACGCAGTATTTT.

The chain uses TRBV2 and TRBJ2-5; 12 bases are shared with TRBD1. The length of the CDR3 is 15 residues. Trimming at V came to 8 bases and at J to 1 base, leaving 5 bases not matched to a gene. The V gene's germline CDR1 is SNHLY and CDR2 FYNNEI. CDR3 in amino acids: CASSGQGAIQETQYF. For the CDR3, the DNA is TGTGCCAGCTCGGGACAGGGGGCTATCCAAGAGACCCAGTACTTC.

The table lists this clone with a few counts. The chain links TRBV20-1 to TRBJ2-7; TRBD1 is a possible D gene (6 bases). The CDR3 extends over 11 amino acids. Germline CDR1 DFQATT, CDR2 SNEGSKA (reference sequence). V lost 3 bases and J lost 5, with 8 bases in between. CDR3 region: CSARTGNEQYF. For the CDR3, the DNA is TGCAGTGCTAGGACAGGTAACGAGCAGTACTTC.

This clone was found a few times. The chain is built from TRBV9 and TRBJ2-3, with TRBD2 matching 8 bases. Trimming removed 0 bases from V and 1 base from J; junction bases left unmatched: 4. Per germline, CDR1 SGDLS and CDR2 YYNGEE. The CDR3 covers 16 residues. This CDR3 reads CASSVEAGLGTDTQYF. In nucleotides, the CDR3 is TGTGCCAGCAGCGTAGAAGCGGGACTAGGCACAGATACGCAGTATTTT.

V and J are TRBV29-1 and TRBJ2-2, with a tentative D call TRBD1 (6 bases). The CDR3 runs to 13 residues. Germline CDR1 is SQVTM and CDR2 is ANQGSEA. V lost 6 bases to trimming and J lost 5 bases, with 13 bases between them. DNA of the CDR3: TGCAGCGTGGCTAGACAGGTTACCGGGGAGCTGTTTTTT. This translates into CSVARQVTGELFF.

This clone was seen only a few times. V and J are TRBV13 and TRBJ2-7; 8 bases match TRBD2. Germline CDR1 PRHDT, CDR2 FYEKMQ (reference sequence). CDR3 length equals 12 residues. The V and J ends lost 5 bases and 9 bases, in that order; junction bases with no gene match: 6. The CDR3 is CASSAGLDPQYF. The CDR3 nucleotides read TGTGCCAGCAGCGCGGGACTAGATCCGCAGTACTTC.

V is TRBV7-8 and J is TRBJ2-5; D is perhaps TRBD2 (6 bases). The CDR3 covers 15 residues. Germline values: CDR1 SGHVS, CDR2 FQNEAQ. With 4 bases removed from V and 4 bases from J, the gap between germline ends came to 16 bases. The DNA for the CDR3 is TGTGCCAGCAGCTACCATCGGGGGTCGGCAGAGACCCAGTACTTC. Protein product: CASSYHRGSAETQYF.

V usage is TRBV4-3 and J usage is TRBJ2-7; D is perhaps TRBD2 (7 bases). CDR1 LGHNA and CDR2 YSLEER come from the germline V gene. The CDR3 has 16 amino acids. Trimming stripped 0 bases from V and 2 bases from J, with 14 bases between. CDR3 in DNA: TGCGCCAGCAGCCAAGAACATCGGGGGGCCCCCTACGAGCAGTACTTC. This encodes CASSQEHRGAPYEQYF.

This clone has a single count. The CDR3 DNA reads as TGTGCCAGCAAGGCGGGGAATGAGCAGTTCTTC. It specifies CASKAGNEQFF. V is TRBV6-5 and J is TRBJ2-1; TRBD2 might be the D (6 bases). Per germline, CDR1 MNHEY and CDR2 SVGAGI. This CDR3 is built from 11 residues. V lost 7 bases to trimming and J lost 7 bases, with 8 bases between them.